The present T cell receptor (beta chain) was sequenced within a study of blood T cell repertoires in COVID-19. For the study at large: Whether acute or convalescent, the COVID-19 samples came from the United States, Italy and Spain. From T cells, B-cell-depleted T cells, or PBMCs came the material, which was cDNA or gDNA.

The CDR3 has 12 amino acids. Germline V gives CDR1 MNHNY, CDR2 SVGAGI (reference sequence). Trimming stripped 0 bases from V and 9 bases from J, with 6 bases between. Authors' data handling: Reference gene primers were amplified, and this amplification served to estimate nucleated cell counts. Here immunoSEQ multiplex PCR was the method, and the copy in TCRdb shows in-frame clones only, minus some. D and trimming were read from the DNA, whereas the V and J calls and clone size are those reported in that table. The sample has 40,000 to 45,000 clones, roughly 70% seen once. The receptor was isolated from a man aged 80 or over with acute or convalescent COVID-19. The chain has TRBV6-6 and TRBJ1-5, with no clear D. The source material was peripheral blood. The CDR3 DNA reads TGTGCCAGCAGTTACTCAAACGGGCCCCAGCATTTT. This sequence encodes CASSYSNGPQHF.